This entry concerns a single T cell receptor (beta chain). Pre-surgery treatment included at least one anti-epileptic drug. This record comes from a study of brain T cells in children with intractable seizures. The germline V and J ends were trimmed by 3 bases and 4 bases, with 17 bases remaining between them. This CDR3 region has 16 residues. The germline V gene encodes CDR1 SGHRS and CDR2 YFSETQ. Repertoires were generated with immunoSEQ multiplex PCR, while TCRdb's copy carries only in-frame clones and drops some. The sample contains 80,000 or so clones, 90% to 95% of which appear only once. This chain joins TRBV5-1 and TRBJ2-4; D remains ambiguous. The input for sequencing was peripheral blood, taken at surgery. This TCR derives from a girl aged 2-10 years with Rasmussen encephalitis and intractable seizures. CDR3 sequence reads: CASSYSLGSPKNIQYF. The CDR3 region has the DNA TGCGCCAGCAGCTACTCTCTAGGCAGCCCAAAAAACATTCAGTACTTC.